Below, 12 T cell receptor beta chains from the same sample are listed, as sequenced in a study of T cell changes during pregnancy in multiple sclerosis. The table came from immunoSEQ multiplex PCR; TCRdb's copy has only in-frame clones and leaves some out. The sample lists about 80,000 clones, about 90% seen once, with roughly 1.4% in the top ten. This material consisted of peripheral blood, taken before pregnancy. Source of these receptors: a female donor with multiple sclerosis, enrolled in a pregnancy study.

The chain uses TRBV19 and TRBJ1-5; 9 bases line up with TRBD1. V lost 4 bases and J lost 9; bases outside the gene matches: 13. Germline-derived CDR1 and CDR2 are LNHDA and SQIVND (reference sequence). CDR3 length: 16 amino acids. Written as DNA, the CDR3 is TGTGCCAGTAGTAGGGGACAGGGTGTAAAAAGAGGGCCCCAGCATTTT. This gives the protein CASSRGQGVKRGPQHF.

This clone showed up just a few times. V and J are TRBV30 and TRBJ1-5, with D perhaps matching TRBD1 (5 bases). V dropped 3 bases and J dropped 9 bases, with 15 bases sitting between them. The germline CDR1 and CDR2 sequences are GTSNPN and SVGIG (reference sequence). The CDR3 has 13 residues. CDR3 DNA: TGTGCCTGGAGGCTGGCCCTCCAGGGGCCCCAGCATTTT. This gives the protein CAWRLALQGPQHF.

This chain uses TRBV25-1 with TRBJ2-2; 11 bases map to TRBD1. The CDR3 runs 17 residues. V was clipped by 4 bases and J by 2 bases; unmatched bases: 6. Germline V CDR1 and CDR2: MGHDK, SYGVNS. CDR3 amino acids: CASSGWRTGGNTGELFF. CDR3 coding DNA: TGTGCCAGCAGTGGTTGGCGGACAGGGGGCAACACCGGGGAGCTGTTTTTT.

This chain uses TRBV5-1 with TRBJ2-7; weak D call: TRBD2 (6 bases). The V gene lost 4 bases and the J gene lost 3 bases, with 11 bases spanning the gap. CDR1 is SGHRS, CDR2 YFSETQ, per germline. This CDR3 has 13 residues. DNA for the CDR3: TGCGCCAGCAGCCCCGGGACTTTCTACGAGCAGTACTTC. Amino acid sequence: CASSPGTFYEQYF. Drawing the rest from reference TRBV5-1 and TRBJ2-7, the complete variable domain is KAGVTQTPRYLIKTRGQQVTLSCSPISGHRSVSWYQQTPGQGLQFLFEYFSETQRNKGNFPGRFSGRQFSNSRSEMNVSTLELGDSALYLCASSPGTFYEQYFGPGTRLTVT.

The chain combines TRBV11-2 with TRBJ1-1; no clear D. The length of the CDR3 is 11 residues. Per the germline V gene, CDR1 is SGHAT and CDR2 is FQNNGV. V was shortened by 3 bases and J by 6 bases, with 5 bases between the two germline ends. For the CDR3, the DNA is TGTGCCAGCAGCTTGCGCGCTGAAGCTTTCTTT. Protein: CASSLRAEAFF.

The rearrangement links TRBV6-1 to TRBJ2-6; 7 nucleotides agree with TRBD2. After removal of 8 bases from V and 0 bases from J, the junction contained 4 bases not matched to a gene. Per germline, CDR1 MNHNS and CDR2 SASEGT. This CDR3 spans 15 amino acids. DNA of the CDR3: TGTGCCAGCTCGGGGGAGGGCTCTGGGGCCAACGTCCTGACTTTC. Residues: CASSGEGSGANVLTF.

V and J are TRBV4-1 and TRBJ1-3, with TRBD1 matching over 8 bases. The V gene's germline CDR1 is MGHRA and CDR2 YSYEKL. J was trimmed by 2 bases and V by 4 bases; bases with no gene match: 7. The length of the CDR3 is 16 residues. The CDR3 nucleotides read TGCGCCAGCAGCCGCCCTCGACAGGGGACTGGAAACACCATATATTTT. It encodes CASSRPRQGTGNTIYF.

J is TRBJ2-7 and V is TRBV11-1; tentative D call: TRBD1 (6 bases). The CDR3 is made up of 14 amino acids. The germline V and J ends were trimmed by 5 bases and 3 bases, with 14 bases remaining between them. Germline lookup yields CDR1 SGHAT and CDR2 FQDESV (reference sequence). CDR3 in DNA: TGTGCCAGCAGCCCCGACAGGCTGAACTACGAGCAGTACTTC. This sequence encodes CASSPDRLNYEQYF.

The chain recombines TRBV10-1 with TRBJ1-5, with D maybe TRBD1 (5 bases). Germline CDR1 reads WNHNN; CDR2 reads SYGVQD (reference sequence). V shed 6 bases and J shed 9 bases, with 9 bases lying between them. CDR3 size: 11 residues. The CDR3: CASRAGGPQHF. The DNA of the CDR3 is TGCGCCAGCAGGGCCGGGGGGCCCCAGCATTTT.

The chain employs TRBV5-1 and TRBJ2-5, with 7 bases fitting TRBD1. V was pared by 4 bases and J by 6 bases, with 18 bases of the junction left unmatched. This CDR3 is built from 17 residues. Germline lookup yields CDR1 SGHRS and CDR2 YFSETQ. CDR3 nucleotides: TGCGCCAGCAGCCCCGCCCGAGAAGGGGGCTCGGGGAAGACCCAGTACTTC. Protein sequence: CASSPAREGGSGKTQYF.

The table lists this clone with a count of one. The chain employs TRBV5-1 and TRBJ2-1; maybe TRBD2 (5 bases). Germline V gene sequence: CDR1 SGHRS, CDR2 YFSETQ. Trimming left V 4 bases short and J 6 bases short, with 14 bases between. The CDR3 runs to 14 residues. The CDR3 sequence: CASSPGGASNEQFF. The CDR3 DNA sequence: TGCGCCAGCAGCCCAGGAGGCGCTAGCAATGAGCAGTTCTTC.

This clone was counted a single time. The chain uses TRBV11-2 and TRBJ1-1; D not resolved. V was pared by 1 base and J by 8 bases, with 17 bases between. Per germline, CDR1 SGHAT and CDR2 FQNNGV. The CDR3 extends over 15 amino acids. Here the CDR3 reads CASSLGFNRGGEAFF. DNA for the CDR3: TGTGCCAGCAGCTTAGGTTTTAATCGGGGAGGGGAAGCTTTCTTT.